The 18 T cell receptor beta chains in this list originate from one sample, sequenced in a study of cytomegalovirus exposure and HLA in healthy donors (TCRdb year 2017). Receptor amplification or capture employed the immunoSEQ multiplex PCR assay. For the multiplex PCR, a mixture combining 60 forward primers for TCR Vbeta segments and 13 reverse primers for TCR Jbeta segments was used. TCRdb took this table from immuneACCESS and kept in-frame rearrangements with V and J called. Such tables lack part of the clones; where checked against another copy, unresolved V genes explain under half of the gap, and the rest is unexplained. The sample records some 150,000 clones, 60% to 80% of which are singletons. The top ten constitute under 5.5% of the sample. What was sequenced was PBMCs. The receptors were gathered from a woman in her 50s in good health and CMV-seronegative.

The rearrangement links TRBV10-3 to TRBJ1-1; D is perhaps TRBD1 (5 bases). The V end was cut by 6 bases, the J end by 3 bases, with 17 bases between. Germline CDR1 is ENHRY and CDR2 is SYGVKD. The CDR3 consists of 15 residues. The CDR3 bases are TGTGCCATCAGGCGGGACGGGGGGGAGTACACTGAAGCTTTCTTT. The encoded protein is CAIRRDGGEYTEAFF.

This clone was seen a single time. The chain has TRBV4-1 and TRBJ2-2; TRBD1 matches at 7 bases. The CDR3 has 15 amino acids. Per germline, CDR1 MGHRA and CDR2 YSYEKL. The ends lost 4 bases at V and 1 base at J; junction bases unmatched: 3. The CDR3 DNA reads TGCGCCAGCAGCCTCGGGGACAGGAACACCGGGGAGCTGTTTTTT. This codes for CASSLGDRNTGELFF.

The chain is built from TRBV9 and TRBJ2-7; D is possibly TRBD2 (6 bases). There are 16 residues in the CDR3. CDR1 and CDR2 (germline): SGDLS, YYNGEE. V was pared by 0 bases and J by 1 base, with 14 bases between. CDR3 in amino acids: CASSVVRRGLSYEQYF. The CDR3 DNA reads TGTGCCAGCAGCGTAGTAAGGCGGGGCCTTTCCTACGAGCAGTACTTC.

The chain employs TRBV4-1 and TRBJ1-1; D remains unclear. This CDR3 spans 14 amino acids. With 0 bases removed from V and 8 bases from J, the gap between germline ends came to 13 bases. The V gene's germline CDR1 is MGHRA and CDR2 YSYEKL. This CDR3 reads CASSQEELATEAFF. CDR3 sequence (DNA): TGCGCCAGCAGCCAAGAGGAGTTGGCGACCGAAGCTTTCTTT.

The chain is built from TRBV10-3 and TRBJ1-3; 7 bases fit TRBD1. V lost 6 bases, J lost 2 bases, and 4 bases stayed unmatched. Germline lookup yields CDR1 ENHRY and CDR2 SYGVKD. The CDR3 is 14 residues long. CDR3 loop: CAIRSTGTGNTIYF. CDR3 sequence (DNA): TGTGCCATCAGATCGACAGGGACTGGAAACACCATATATTTT.

Here the CDR3 reads CSVESYRGDGYTF. The CDR3 bases are TGCAGCGTTGAATCGTATCGGGGTGATGGCTACACCTTC. The chain recombines TRBV29-1 with TRBJ1-2; D gene unclear. Germline V gene data show CDR1 as SQVTM and CDR2 as ANQGSEA. V was trimmed by 2 bases and J by 6 bases, leaving 13 bases between them. This CDR3 is built from 13 residues.

This chain joins TRBV5-1 and TRBJ2-3; tentative D call: TRBD2 (6 bases). The CDR3 spans 15 residues. V was shortened by 2 bases and J by 2 bases, with 12 bases between the two germline ends. Germline V CDR1 and CDR2: SGHRS, YFSETQ. CDR3 sequence reads: CASSFGGTTTDTQYF. CDR3 nucleotides: TGCGCCAGCAGCTTTGGGGGGACCACCACAGATACGCAGTATTTT.

This clone was picked up one time. The rearrangement joins TRBV11-2 to TRBJ2-7; 9 nucleotides line up with TRBD1. The CDR3 extends over 14 amino acids. CDR1 and CDR2 (germline): SGHAT, FQNNGV. V shed 5 bases, J shed 5 bases, and the junction held 7 bases outside the gene matches. The CDR3 DNA reads as TGTGCCAGCAGCAGGGACAGGGCAGGGGACGAGCAGTACTTC. It codes for CASSRDRAGDEQYF.

The V call is TRBV6-5, the J call TRBJ1-1; D is uncertain. Germline CDR1 reads MNHEY; CDR2 reads SVGAGI. This CDR3 is 13 amino acids long. The V end was cut by 6 bases, the J end by 7 bases, with 15 bases between. The CDR3 sequence: CASSYLGQLEAFF. CDR3 nucleotides: TGTGCCAGCAGCTACCTTGGGCAGCTTGAAGCTTTCTTT.

J is TRBJ1-5 and V is TRBV19; 7 positions match TRBD1. J was trimmed by 4 bases and V by 5 bases; bases with no gene match: 5. The V gene's germline CDR1 is LNHDA and CDR2 SQIVND (reference sequence). CDR3 size: 14 residues. In DNA, the CDR3 is TGTGCCAGTAGTGTTACAGGGGTAAATCAGCCCCAGCATTTT. Translating gives CASSVTGVNQPQHF. Drawing the rest from reference TRBV19 and TRBJ1-5, the complete variable domain is DGGITQSPKYLFRKEGQNVTLSCEQNLNHDAMYWYRQDPGQGLRLIYYSQIVNDFQKGDIAEGYSVSREKKESFPLTVTSAQKNPTAFYLCASSVTGVNQPQHFGDGTRLSIL.

This chain joins TRBV7-9 and TRBJ1-2; TRBD1 agrees at 9 bases. The J segment lost 5 bases and the V segment lost 8 bases, leaving 12 bases of the junction unmatched. This CDR3 has 15 residues. Germline CDR1 SEHNR, CDR2 FQNEAQ (reference sequence). This CDR3 reads CASLGPGQGGYGYTF. CDR3 nucleotide sequence: TGTGCCAGCTTGGGGCCGGGACAGGGAGGGTATGGCTACACCTTC.

The V call is TRBV7-8, the J call TRBJ1-1; 8 nucleotides agree with TRBD1. The CDR3 totals 15 residues. Unmatched junction bases numbered 11, after V lost 3 bases and J lost 8 bases. The germline gives CDR1 SGHVS, CDR2 FQNEAQ. This CDR3 is CASSLLTQGDGEAFF. CDR3 nucleotide sequence: TGTGCCAGCAGCTTGCTGACACAGGGGGACGGAGAAGCTTTCTTT.

V usage is TRBV2 and J usage is TRBJ1-1; a weak D match, TRBD1 (5 bases). Trimming took 7 bases from V and 5 from J, leaving 20 bases between them. Germline values: CDR1 SNHLY, CDR2 FYNNEI. The CDR3 sequence is 15 residues long. CDR3 amino acids: CASIREGQGLTEAFF. DNA of the CDR3: TGTGCCAGCATCCGAGAGGGGCAGGGACTAACTGAAGCTTTCTTT.

This chain links TRBV19 with TRBJ2-1; maybe TRBD1 (6 bases). Trimming cost V 3 bases and J 2 bases, with 11 bases left between them. This CDR3 spans 15 amino acids. CDR1 LNHDA and CDR2 SQIVND come from the germline V gene (reference sequence). The CDR3, as DNA: TGTGCCAGTAGTATGATCCCAGGGGCCTACAATGAGCAGTTCTTC. Translation: CASSMIPGAYNEQFF.

The chain uses TRBV10-3 and TRBJ2-5; 7 bases agree with TRBD1. The CDR3 is 15 amino acids. Trimming removed 4 bases from V and 1 base from J; junction bases left unmatched: 6. The germline V gene has CDR1 ENHRY and CDR2 SYGVKD. DNA for the CDR3: TGTGCCATCAGTGCCGAACGGACAGGCCAAGAGACCCAGTACTTC. Translated: CAISAERTGQETQYF.

For this clone: Different DNA sequences within this sample yield the same CDR3. This chain connects TRBV18 to TRBJ1-6, with 9 bases fitting TRBD1. Germline CDR1 is KGHSH and CDR2 is LQKENI. V shed 2 bases and J 7 bases; nucleotides not matched to a gene: 3. The CDR3 is 15 amino acids. The CDR3 nucleotides read TGTGCCAGCTCACCAGGACAGGGGAGGAATTCACCCCTCCACTTT. Translated: CASSPGQGRNSPLHF. The full variable domain, its missing parts supplied by reference TRBV18 and TRBJ1-6, is NAGVMQNPRHLVRRRGQEARLRCSPMKGHSHVYWYRQLPEEGLKFMVYLQKENIIDESGMPKERFSAEFPKEGPSILRIQQVVRGDSAAYFCASSPGQGRNSPLHFGNGTRLTVT.

The chain carries TRBV4-2 and TRBJ2-1; the D gene is possibly TRBD2 (5 bases). Trimming stripped 1 base from V and 0 bases from J, with 10 bases between. The V gene's germline CDR1 is LGHNA and CDR2 YNFKEQ. The length of the CDR3 is 16 residues. The CDR3 DNA sequence: TGTGCCAGCAGCCAAGGCGGGTGGGACTCCTACAATGAGCAGTTCTTC. It codes for CASSQGGWDSYNEQFF.

The V call is TRBV7-9, the J call TRBJ1-6; D ambiguous. The CDR3 consists of 14 residues. The V end lost 2 bases, the J end lost 7 bases, and 9 bases lay between the germline ends. Germline CDR1 SEHNR, CDR2 FQNEAQ (reference sequence). CDR3 nucleotide sequence: TGTGCCAGCAGCTTACTGGGCACAAATTCACCCCTCCACTTT. This gives the protein CASSLLGTNSPLHF. Full variable domain (outside the CDR3, taken from reference TRBV7-9 and TRBJ1-6): DTGVSQNPRHKITKRGQNVTFRCDPISEHNRLYWYRQTLGQGPEFLTYFQNEAQLEKSRLLSDRFSAERPKGSFSTLEIQRTEQGDSAMYLCASSLLGTNSPLHFGNGTRLTVT.